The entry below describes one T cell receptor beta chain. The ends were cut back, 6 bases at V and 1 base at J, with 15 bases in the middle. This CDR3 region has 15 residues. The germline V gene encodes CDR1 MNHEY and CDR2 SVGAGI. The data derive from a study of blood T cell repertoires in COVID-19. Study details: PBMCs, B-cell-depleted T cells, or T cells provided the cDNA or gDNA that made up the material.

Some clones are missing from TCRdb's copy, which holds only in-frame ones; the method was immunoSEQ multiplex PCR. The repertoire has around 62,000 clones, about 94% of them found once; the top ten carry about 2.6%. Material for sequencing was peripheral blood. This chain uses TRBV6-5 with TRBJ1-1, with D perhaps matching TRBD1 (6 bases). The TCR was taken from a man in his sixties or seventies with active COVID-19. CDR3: CASRPTDRKNTEAFF. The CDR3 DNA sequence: TGTGCCAGCAGGCCAACGGACAGAAAGAACACTGAAGCTTTCTTT.